These 31 T cell receptor beta chains were sequenced from one sample in a study of blood T cell repertoires in COVID-19. Produced via immunoSEQ multiplex PCR; TCRdb's table is partial and in-frame only. Of approximately 150,000 clones in the sample, approximately 89% were seen once. Sequenced material: peripheral blood. The receptors derive from a human donor in a cohort sampled during active COVID-19.

As DNA, the CDR3 is TGTGCCAGCAGCTTGGTGGGACAGGAGTACAATGAGCAGTTCTTC. This gives the protein CASSLVGQEYNEQFF. V and J are TRBV5-5 and TRBJ2-1; 8 bases are shared with TRBD1. CDR1 SGHKS and CDR2 YYEKEE come from the germline V gene (reference sequence). Trimming removed 0 bases from V and 4 bases from J; junction bases left unmatched: 3. The CDR3 sequence is 15 residues long.

The chain couples TRBV5-4 to TRBJ2-5, with 7 bases that match TRBD2. The CDR3 length is 14 residues. From germline, CDR1 is SGHNT and CDR2 YYREEE (reference sequence). Unmatched junction bases numbered 5, after V lost 4 bases and J lost 2 bases. Written as DNA, the CDR3 is TGTGCCAGCAGCCTCGGGACTATTCAAGAGACCCAGTACTTC. This codes for CASSLGTIQETQYF.

This clone came up a few times. The CDR3 nucleotides read TGTGCCAGCAGGACAGGGTGGAACACTGAAGCTTTCTTT. It yields the protein CASRTGWNTEAFF. The V gene is TRBV2, the J gene TRBJ1-1; TRBD1 aligns across 7 bases. CDR1 and CDR2 (germline): SNHLY, FYNNEI. The CDR3 loop spans 13 amino acids. The V gene end was trimmed by 6 bases and the J gene end by 1 base; junction bases not matched to a gene: 2.

The rearrangement links TRBV9 to TRBJ2-2; D perhaps matches TRBD2 (7 bases). V lost 0 bases and J lost 5, with 11 bases in between. CDR3 length: 15 amino acids. CDR1 SGDLS and CDR2 YYNGEE come from the germline V gene. This CDR3 is CASSVGGGQTGELFF. The DNA of the CDR3 is TGTGCCAGCAGCGTAGGCGGGGGCCAAACCGGGGAGCTGTTTTTT.

This chain uses TRBV9 with TRBJ2-2, with 10 bases lining up with TRBD1. Per germline, CDR1 SGDLS and CDR2 YYNGEE. CDR3 length: 17 residues. The V gene end was trimmed by 1 base and the J gene end by 7 bases; junction bases not matched to a gene: 10. Written as DNA, the CDR3 is TGTGCCAGCAGCGTAAATCGCGCGACAGGGGGCTTCGGGGAGCTGTTTTTT. Translated, it gives CASSVNRATGGFGELFF.

This chain links TRBV6-2 or TRBV6-3 with TRBJ1-6; TRBD1 aligns across 7 bases. CDR3 length equals 15 residues. The junction had 4 bases not matched to a gene; V was cut back by 4 bases and J by 4 bases. Germline V gives CDR1 MNHEY, CDR2 SVGEGT. The CDR3 protein is CASSSLTGYNSPLHF. The CDR3 DNA reads as TGTGCCAGCAGTTCCCTGACAGGGTATAATTCACCCCTCCACTTT.

The chain combines TRBV27 with TRBJ1-6; 9 bases are a match to TRBD1. The CDR3 runs 16 residues. Trimming removed 0 bases from V and 12 bases from J; junction bases left unmatched: 9. Germline loops: CDR1 MNHEY, CDR2 SMNVEV (reference sequence). CDR3 protein: CASSLSRDRVSKPLHF. In DNA, the CDR3 is TGTGCCAGCAGTTTATCCCGGGACAGGGTTTCAAAACCCCTCCACTTT.

The J gene is TRBJ2-7, the V gene TRBV6-1; 9 positions agree with TRBD1. Trimming cost V 2 bases and J 3 bases; bases outside gene matches: 8. Germline CDR1 reads MNHNS; CDR2 reads SASEGT. CDR3 length equals 16 residues. The CDR3 loop is CASSEPGTGTNYEQYF. The CDR3 bases are TGTGCCAGCAGTGAACCGGGGACAGGGACCAACTACGAGCAGTACTTC.

The chain joins TRBV5-1 to TRBJ1-1; TRBD1 matches at 8 bases. Germline assignment: CDR1 SGHRS and CDR2 YFSETQ. The CDR3 extends over 15 amino acids. After removal of 0 bases from V and 1 base from J, the junction contained 2 bases not matched to a gene. CDR3 nucleotide sequence: TGCGCCAGCAGCTTGGAAACAGGGGGGAACACTGAAGCTTTCTTT. It is translated as CASSLETGGNTEAFF.

About this clone: The junction does not match germline at one end; this may be a read error. The chain combines TRBV9 with TRBJ1-3; D not resolved. Germline loops: CDR1 SGDLS, CDR2 YYNGEE. The CDR3 is made up of 15 amino acids. In DNA form, the CDR3 reads TGTGCCAGCAGCGCCCGACACAACTCTGGAAACACCGTATATTTT. Residues: CASSARHNSGNTVYF.

The chain is built from TRBV19 and TRBJ2-1, with 11 bases that match TRBD2. J was trimmed by 3 bases and V by 4 bases; bases with no gene match: 14. Germline CDR1 LNHDA, CDR2 SQIVND (reference sequence). CDR3 length: 19 amino acids. The CDR3 region is CASSKSRPLAGGFYNEQFF. The CDR3, as DNA: TGTGCCAGTAGTAAATCACGGCCCCTAGCGGGGGGCTTCTACAATGAGCAGTTCTTC.

The V and J genes are TRBV7-8 and TRBJ2-1, with a weak D call TRBD2 (6 bases). From germline, CDR1 is SGHVS and CDR2 FQNEAQ. CDR3 length: 14 residues. Trimming took off 4 bases at V and 3 bases at J, with 10 bases between the two ends. The chain's CDR3 is CASSYGGRYNEQFF. CDR3 DNA sequence: TGTGCCAGCAGCTACGGGGGTCGCTACAATGAGCAGTTCTTC.

The gene calls are TRBV24-1 and TRBJ2-1; 11 positions agree with TRBD2. This CDR3 comprises 16 residues. The V gene's germline CDR1 is KGHDR and CDR2 SFDVKD. V lost 4 bases to trimming and J lost 4 bases; unmatched junction nucleotides: 5. The CDR3 DNA sequence: TGTGCCACCAGTGACCTTAGCGGGGGGGAATACAATGAGCAGTTCTTC. It is translated as CATSDLSGGEYNEQFF.

This chain links TRBV9 with TRBJ2-7; TRBD2 is a possible D gene (5 bases). This CDR3 contains 13 residues. Trimming took 4 bases from V and 5 from J, leaving 13 bases between them. Germline-derived CDR1 and CDR2 are SGDLS and YYNGEE. This CDR3 is CASSPGWGDEQYF. CDR3 bases: TGTGCCAGCAGCCCCGGGTGGGGAGACGAGCAGTACTTC.

The chain employs TRBV3-1 (or the pseudogene TRBV3-2) and TRBJ1-2; D is perhaps TRBD1 (6 bases). V was clipped by 0 bases and J by 6 bases, with 11 bases between them. The CDR3 spans 14 residues. Germline CDR1 reads LGHDT; CDR2 reads YNNKEL (reference sequence). CDR3: CASSQDGRGDGYTF. CDR3 DNA sequence: TGTGCCAGCAGCCAAGATGGCAGGGGTGATGGCTACACCTTC.

This chain connects TRBV9 to TRBJ2-3; D remains unclear. V dropped 2 bases and J dropped 2 bases, with 6 bases sitting between them. Looked up from germline, CDR1 is SGDLS and CDR2 is YYNGEE. The CDR3 totals 13 residues. The CDR3 reads CASSVLLTDTQYF. DNA of the CDR3: TGTGCCAGCAGCGTCCTTCTCACAGATACGCAGTATTTT.

The chain couples TRBV9 to TRBJ2-5; 9 nucleotides line up with TRBD2. This CDR3 spans 17 amino acids. CDR1 is SGDLS, CDR2 YYNGEE, per germline. The junction had 6 bases not matched to a gene; V was cut back by 0 bases and J by 0 bases. CDR3 sequence reads: CASSVGGGASYQETQYF. In DNA form, the CDR3 reads TGTGCCAGCAGCGTAGGCGGGGGGGCTTCGTACCAAGAGACCCAGTACTTC.

This sequence joins TRBV4-1 and TRBJ1-5; tentatively, D is TRBD1 (5 bases). The germline V gene encodes CDR1 MGHRA and CDR2 YSYEKL. The CDR3 has 14 amino acids. Trimming shortened V by 0 bases and J by 7 bases, and 10 bases separated the two germline ends. The CDR3 loop is CASSQEQVKQPQHF. CDR3 DNA: TGCGCCAGCAGCCAAGAACAGGTAAAGCAGCCCCAGCATTTT.

The rearrangement joins TRBV6-5 to TRBJ2-1, with D unresolved. The germline V gene encodes CDR1 MNHEY and CDR2 SVGAGI. The CDR3 covers 15 residues. V lost 4 bases, J lost 7 bases, and 17 bases lay in between. CDR3: CASSFRFGSRNEQFF. The CDR3 DNA reads as TGTGCCAGCAGTTTCCGATTCGGGTCGCGGAATGAGCAGTTCTTC.

With regard to this clone: At the DNA level, this CDR3 is encoded by other sequences in the same sample as well. The J gene is TRBJ2-5, the V gene TRBV5-4, with D maybe TRBD1 (5 bases). The V and J ends lost 0 bases and 1 base respectively, with 7 bases between them. The germline CDR1 and CDR2 sequences are SGHNT and YYREEE (reference sequence). This CDR3 region has 14 residues. The CDR3 nucleotides are TGTGCCAGCAGCTTGGGGCAGGGCCAAGAGACCCAGTACTTC. Translation gives CASSLGQGQETQYF.

This sequence joins TRBV3-1 (or the pseudogene TRBV3-2) and TRBJ2-7; 11 nucleotides align to TRBD2. This CDR3 has 17 amino acids. Germline assignment: CDR1 LGHDT and CDR2 YNNKEL (reference sequence). The V segment lost 0 bases and the J segment 7 bases; nucleotides outside the gene matches: 11. In DNA, the CDR3 is TGTGCCAGCAGCCAAGAAATAGCGGGGGGGCCCGCAGGAGAGCAGTACTTC. Its protein product is CASSQEIAGGPAGEQYF.

The chain is built from TRBV4-1 and TRBJ1-1; 11 bases are a match to TRBD1. This CDR3 has 16 residues. With 4 bases clipped from V and 5 bases from J, the junction kept 9 bases outside the gene matches. In germline, CDR1 is MGHRA, CDR2 YSYEKL. The CDR3 DNA follows: TGCGCCAGCAGCCGCGGGACAGGGGGAAGTGGGACTGAAGCTTTCTTT. It encodes CASSRGTGGSGTEAFF.

The V and J genes are TRBV11-2 and TRBJ2-3; 11 bases align to TRBD1. The CDR3 extends over 17 amino acids. Germline-derived CDR1 and CDR2 are SGHAT and FQNNGV. Unmatched junction bases numbered 7, after V lost 3 bases and J lost 2 bases. This chain's CDR3 is CASSFGGTGGPTDTQYF. The CDR3 DNA sequence: TGTGCCAGCAGCTTCGGCGGGACAGGGGGACCCACAGATACGCAGTATTTT.

Concerning this clone: The junction departs from germline at one end; a sequencing error may be responsible. Within the sample, other DNA sequences also encode this same CDR3. The rearrangement uses TRBV6-5 and TRBJ1-2; 9 nucleotides line up with TRBD1. The germline V gene has CDR1 MNHEY and CDR2 SVGAGI. The CDR3 extends over 14 amino acids. The DNA for the CDR3 is TGTGCCAGCAGCCGGGACAGGGCGAACTACGGCTACACCTTC. As protein: CASSRDRANYGYTF.

Of note for this clone: One end of the junction varies from germline; a read error may be responsible. The rearrangement uses TRBV19 and TRBJ1-1; weak D call: TRBD1 (5 bases). Germline V lookup: CDR1 LNHDA, CDR2 SQIVND (reference sequence). The CDR3 totals 15 residues. In DNA, the CDR3 is TGTGCCTGTAGAGCAGGGCAGGACGAGAACACTGAAGCTTTCTTT. Translated, it gives CACRAGQDENTEAFF.

The gene calls are TRBV13 and TRBJ1-1; no clear D gene. Looked up from germline, CDR1 is PRHDT and CDR2 is FYEKMQ (reference sequence). V lost 6 bases and J 1 base, leaving 15 bases between the germline ends. This CDR3 is 15 amino acids long. The CDR3 is CASRNALSKNTEAFF. CDR3 coding DNA: TGTGCCAGCAGAAACGCCCTCAGTAAGAACACTGAAGCTTTCTTT. The entire variable domain, with the rest obtained from reference TRBV13 and TRBJ1-1, is as follows: AAGVIQSPRHLIKEKRETATLKCYPIPRHDTVYWYQQGPGQDPQFLISFYEKMQSDKGSIPDRFSAQQFSDYHSELNMSSLELGDSALYFCASRNALSKNTEAFFGQGTRLTVV.

The chain employs TRBV30 and TRBJ1-6; D call uncertain. This CDR3 comprises 15 residues. Looked up from germline, CDR1 is GTSNPN and CDR2 is SVGIG (reference sequence). With 1 base removed from V and 10 bases from J, the gap between germline ends came to 17 bases. CDR3 sequence reads: CAWSATLVSRSPLHF. CDR3 nucleotide sequence: TGTGCCTGGAGTGCGACTTTAGTCTCAAGATCACCCCTCCACTTT.

This chain connects TRBV19 to TRBJ2-7, with 7 bases matching TRBD1. The ends lost 5 bases at V and 4 bases at J; junction bases unmatched: 11. The CDR3 runs 15 residues. CDR1 and CDR2 (germline): LNHDA, SQIVND (reference sequence). DNA for the CDR3: TGTGCCAGTAGTCCCCTACGGGGCAGGGGGTACGAGCAGTACTTC. Its translation is CASSPLRGRGYEQYF. Filled out from reference TRBV19 and TRBJ2-7, the complete variable domain reads DGGITQSPKYLFRKEGQNVTLSCEQNLNHDAMYWYRQDPGQGLRLIYYSQIVNDFQKGDIAEGYSVSREKKESFPLTVTSAQKNPTAFYLCASSPLRGRGYEQYFGPGTRLTVT.

This chain connects TRBV24-1 to TRBJ2-5, with D perhaps matching TRBD2 (5 bases). There are 14 residues in the CDR3. V shed 3 bases and J shed 5 bases, with 12 bases lying between them. Germline CDR1 is KGHDR and CDR2 is SFDVKD. The CDR3: CATSDEGPTETQYF. As DNA, the CDR3 is TGTGCCACCAGTGATGAGGGCCCCACCGAGACCCAGTACTTC.

This clone was detected once. The chain employs TRBV7-9 and TRBJ1-3; 7 bases are shared with TRBD1. Germline V lookup: CDR1 SEHNR, CDR2 FQNEAQ (reference sequence). V dropped 1 base and J dropped 5; count of bases not matched to a gene: 2. The CDR3 has 14 amino acids. CDR3 in amino acids: CASSLGQGRNTIYF. The CDR3 DNA reads TGTGCCAGCAGCTTAGGACAGGGCAGAAACACCATATATTTT.

Regarding this clone: Relative to the germline gene, one junction end is altered; a read error may explain this. V is TRBV29-1 and J is TRBJ2-1; D is possibly TRBD1 (7 bases). The CDR3 spans 12 residues. Looked up from germline, CDR1 is SQVTM and CDR2 is ANQGSEA. The CDR3 reads CSVDGGGRRSLF. The CDR3, as DNA: TGCAGCGTTGACGGAGGGGGCCGGCGGAGTCTCTTC.